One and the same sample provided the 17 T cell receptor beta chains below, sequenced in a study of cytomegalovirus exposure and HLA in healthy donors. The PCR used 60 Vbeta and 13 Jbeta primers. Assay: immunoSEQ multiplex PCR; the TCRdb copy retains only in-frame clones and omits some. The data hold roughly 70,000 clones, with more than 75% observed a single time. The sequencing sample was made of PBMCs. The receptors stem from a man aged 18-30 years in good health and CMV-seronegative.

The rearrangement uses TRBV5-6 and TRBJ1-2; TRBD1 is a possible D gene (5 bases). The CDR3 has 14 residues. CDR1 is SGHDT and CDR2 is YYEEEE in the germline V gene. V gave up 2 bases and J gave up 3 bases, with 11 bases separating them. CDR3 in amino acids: CASSLPRGDYGYTF. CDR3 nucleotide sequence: TGTGCCAGCAGCTTACCAAGGGGCGACTATGGCTACACCTTC.

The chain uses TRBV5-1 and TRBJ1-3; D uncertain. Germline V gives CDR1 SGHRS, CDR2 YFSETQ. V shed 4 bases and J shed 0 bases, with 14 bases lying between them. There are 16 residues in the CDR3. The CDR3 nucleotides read TGCGCCAGCAGCCCGGACTTCGGGCCCTCTGGAAACACCATATATTTT. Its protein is CASSPDFGPSGNTIYF.

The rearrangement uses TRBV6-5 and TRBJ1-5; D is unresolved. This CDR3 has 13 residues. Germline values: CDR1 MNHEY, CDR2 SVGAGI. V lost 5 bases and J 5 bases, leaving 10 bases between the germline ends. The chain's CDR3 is CASSEAFDQPQHF. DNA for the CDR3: TGTGCCAGCAGTGAAGCTTTTGATCAGCCCCAGCATTTT.

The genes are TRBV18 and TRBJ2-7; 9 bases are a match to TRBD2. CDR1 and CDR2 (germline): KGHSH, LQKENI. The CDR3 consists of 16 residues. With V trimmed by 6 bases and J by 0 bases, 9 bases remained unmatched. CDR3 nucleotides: TGTGCCAGCTCCAGGCGAGCTAGCGGGGCCTCCTACGAGCAGTACTTC. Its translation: CASSRRASGASYEQYF.

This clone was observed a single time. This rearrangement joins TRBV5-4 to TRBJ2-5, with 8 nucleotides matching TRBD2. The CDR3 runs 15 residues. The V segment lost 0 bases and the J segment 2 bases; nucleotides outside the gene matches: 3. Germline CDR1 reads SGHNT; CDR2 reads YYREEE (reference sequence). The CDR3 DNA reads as TGTGCCAGCAGCTTGGTACTAGCGGCACAAGAGACCCAGTACTTC. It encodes CASSLVLAAQETQYF.

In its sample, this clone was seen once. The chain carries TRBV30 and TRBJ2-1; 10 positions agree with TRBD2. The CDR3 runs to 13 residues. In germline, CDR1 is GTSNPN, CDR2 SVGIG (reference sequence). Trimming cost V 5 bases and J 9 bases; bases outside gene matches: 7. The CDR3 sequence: CAWLGTSDSEQFF. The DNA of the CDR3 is TGTGCCTGGCTTGGGACTAGCGACAGTGAGCAGTTCTTC. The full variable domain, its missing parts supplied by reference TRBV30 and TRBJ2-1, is SQTIHQWPATLVQPVGSPLSLECTVEGTSNPNLYWYRQAAGRGLQLLFYSVGIGQISSEVPQNLSASRPQDRQFILSSKKLLLSDSGFYLCAWLGTSDSEQFFGPGTRLTVL.

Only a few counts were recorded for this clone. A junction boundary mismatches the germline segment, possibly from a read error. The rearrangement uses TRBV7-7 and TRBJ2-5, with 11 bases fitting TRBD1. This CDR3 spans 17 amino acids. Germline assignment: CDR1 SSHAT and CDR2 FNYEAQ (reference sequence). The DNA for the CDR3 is TGTGCTAGCAGCTCCGGGACAGGGGGTTTCCTCCAAGAGACCCAGTACTTC. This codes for CASSSGTGGFLQETQYF.

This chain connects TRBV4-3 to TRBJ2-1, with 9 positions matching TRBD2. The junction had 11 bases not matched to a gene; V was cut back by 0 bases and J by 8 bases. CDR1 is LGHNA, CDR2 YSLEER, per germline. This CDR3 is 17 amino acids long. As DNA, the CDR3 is TGCGCCAGCAGCCAAGAACGGTTTGGACTAGCGATCGATGAGCAGTTCTTC. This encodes CASSQERFGLAIDEQFF.

The CDR3 region is CASSYPGEGQPQHF. The CDR3 DNA reads TGTGCCAGCAGTTACCCAGGGGAGGGGCAGCCCCAGCATTTT. The genes are TRBV28 and TRBJ1-5, with D perhaps TRBD1 (6 bases). With 4 bases removed from V and 7 bases from J, the gap between germline ends came to 14 bases. This CDR3 spans 14 amino acids. Germline V gives CDR1 MDHEN, CDR2 SYDVKM.

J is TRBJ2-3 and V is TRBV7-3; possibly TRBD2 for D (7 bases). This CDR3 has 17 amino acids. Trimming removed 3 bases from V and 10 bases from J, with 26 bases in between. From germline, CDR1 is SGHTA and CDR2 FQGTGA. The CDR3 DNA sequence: TGTGCCAGCAGCTTTCTACCAAGGCAGGGGAGGGTGGATGCGCAGTATTTT. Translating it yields CASSFLPRQGRVDAQYF. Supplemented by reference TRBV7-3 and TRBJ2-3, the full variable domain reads GAGVSQTPSNKVTEKGKYVELRCDPISGHTALYWYRQSLGQGPEFLIYFQGTGAADDSGLPNDRFFAVRPEGSVSTLKIQRTERGDSAVYLCASSFLPRQGRVDAQYFGPGTRLTVL.

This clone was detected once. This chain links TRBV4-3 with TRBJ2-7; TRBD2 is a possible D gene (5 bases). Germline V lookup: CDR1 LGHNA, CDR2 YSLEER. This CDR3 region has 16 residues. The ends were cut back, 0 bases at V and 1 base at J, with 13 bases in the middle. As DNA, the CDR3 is TGCGCCAGCAGCCAAGATCACCGGGGAGTATCCTACGAGCAGTACTTC. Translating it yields CASSQDHRGVSYEQYF.

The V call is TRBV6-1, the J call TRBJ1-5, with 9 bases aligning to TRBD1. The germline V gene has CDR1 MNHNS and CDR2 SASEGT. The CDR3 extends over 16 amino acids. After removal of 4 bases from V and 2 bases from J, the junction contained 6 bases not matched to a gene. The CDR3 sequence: CASSVYRGRGNQPQHF. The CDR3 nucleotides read TGTGCCAGCAGTGTGTACAGGGGGCGAGGCAATCAGCCCCAGCATTTT.

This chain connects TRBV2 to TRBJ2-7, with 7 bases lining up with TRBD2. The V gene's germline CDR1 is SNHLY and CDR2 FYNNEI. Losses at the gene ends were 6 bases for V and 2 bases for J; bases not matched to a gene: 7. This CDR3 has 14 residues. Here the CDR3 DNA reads TGTGCCAGCAGGGAAAATGGACTAGCCTACGAGCAGTACTTC. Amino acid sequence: CASRENGLAYEQYF. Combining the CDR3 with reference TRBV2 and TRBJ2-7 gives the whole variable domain EPEVTQTPSHQVTQMGQEVILRCVPISNHLYFYWYRQILGQKVEFLVSFYNNEISEKSEIFDDQFSVERPDGSNFTLKIRSTKLEDSAMYFCASRENGLAYEQYFGPGTRLTVT.

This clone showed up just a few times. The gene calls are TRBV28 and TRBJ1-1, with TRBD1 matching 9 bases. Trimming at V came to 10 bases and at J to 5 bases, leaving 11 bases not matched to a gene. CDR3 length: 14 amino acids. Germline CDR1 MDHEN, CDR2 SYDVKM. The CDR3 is CATWGGTGKTEAFF. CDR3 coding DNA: TGTGCCACTTGGGGGGGGACAGGGAAGACTGAAGCTTTCTTT.

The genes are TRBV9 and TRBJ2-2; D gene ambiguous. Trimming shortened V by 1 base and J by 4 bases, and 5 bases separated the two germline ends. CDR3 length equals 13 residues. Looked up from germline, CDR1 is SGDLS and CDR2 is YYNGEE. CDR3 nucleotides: TGTGCCAGCAGCGTAATCCGCACCGGGGAGCTGTTTTTT. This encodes CASSVIRTGELFF.

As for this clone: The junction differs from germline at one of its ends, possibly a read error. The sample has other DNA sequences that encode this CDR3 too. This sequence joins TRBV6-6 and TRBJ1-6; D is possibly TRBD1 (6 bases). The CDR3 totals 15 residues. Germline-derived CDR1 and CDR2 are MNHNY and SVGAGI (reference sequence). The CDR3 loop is CASSIGQTIYSPLHF. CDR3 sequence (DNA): TGTGCCAGCAGCATCGGACAGACTATTTATTCCCCCCTCCACTTT.

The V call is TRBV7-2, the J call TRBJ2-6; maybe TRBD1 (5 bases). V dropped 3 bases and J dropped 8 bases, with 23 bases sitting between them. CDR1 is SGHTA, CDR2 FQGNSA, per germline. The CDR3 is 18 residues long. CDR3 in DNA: TGTGCCAGCAGCTTCAACGGCCCTGGGGCCGTCAGTCCCAACGTCCTGACTTTC. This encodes CASSFNGPGAVSPNVLTF.